Shown below are 10 T cell receptor beta chains from a single sample sequenced in a study of CD8 T cells in Susac syndrome. Reverse transcription of about 0.45 to 1 ug RNA used random hexamers. TCRdb used MiXCR to reprocess the immunoSEQ multiplex PCR reads, holding one entry per CDR3 protein. Of 100,000 to 150,000 distinct CDR3 sequences in the sample, nearly 95% were seen once. The specimen sequenced was CD4+ T cells from PBMCs. These receptors were collected from a human donor in good health.

This chain uses TRBV27 with TRBJ1-5; D gene ambiguous. There are 14 residues in the CDR3. Germline V gives CDR1 MNHEY, CDR2 SMNVEV (reference sequence). V lost 6 bases and J lost 5, with 14 bases in between. As DNA, the CDR3 is TGTGCCAGCAGCCTACGGGAGTCGGATCAGCCCCAGCATTTT. Protein product: CASSLRESDQPQHF.

The V gene is TRBV5-6, the J gene TRBJ2-4; D ambiguous. The germline V and J ends were trimmed by 2 bases and 5 bases, with 11 bases remaining between them. Germline V gives CDR1 SGHDT, CDR2 YYEEEE. This CDR3 comprises 14 residues. This CDR3 reads CASSFSTLQNIQYF. The CDR3 bases are TGTGCCAGCAGCTTCTCGACACTACAAAACATTCAGTACTTC.

This chain links TRBV5-1 with TRBJ2-7; unclear D gene. The CDR3 runs 14 residues. The germline CDR1 and CDR2 sequences are SGHRS and YFSETQ. The V and J ends lost 5 bases and 2 bases respectively, with 14 bases between them. CDR3 coding DNA: TGCGCCAGCAGGAAAAGTTCGGCTACCTACGAGCAGTACTTC. Encoded protein: CASRKSSATYEQYF. The full variable domain, rest sourced from reference TRBV5-1 and TRBJ2-7, is KAGVTQTPRYLIKTRGQQVTLSCSPISGHRSVSWYQQTPGQGLQFLFEYFSETQRNKGNFPGRFSGRQFSNSRSEMNVSTLELGDSALYLCASRKSSATYEQYFGPGTRLTVT.

V usage is TRBV12-3 or TRBV12-4 and J usage is TRBJ1-5; 7 nucleotides match TRBD1. This CDR3 has 14 amino acids. The trim removed 5 bases at V and 6 bases at J, leaving 7 bases unmatched. Written as DNA, the CDR3 is TGTGCCAGCAGTCCGCAGGGGGGATCTCAGCCCCAGCATTTT. This gives the protein CASSPQGGSQPQHF.

The rearrangement uses TRBV6-5 and TRBJ2-5; D gene uncertain. With 6 bases removed from V and 6 bases from J, the gap between germline ends came to 17 bases. CDR3 length: 14 residues. Germline V CDR1 and CDR2: MNHEY, SVGAGI. In nucleotides, the CDR3 is TGTGCCAGCAGCCTCGGGTGGGCCGAGAAGACCCAGTACTTC. It codes for CASSLGWAEKTQYF.

This chain links TRBV19 with TRBJ1-4; no clear D gene. The V end lost 4 bases, the J end lost 6 bases, and 9 bases lay between the germline ends. The CDR3 sequence is 13 residues long. CDR1 and CDR2 (germline): LNHDA, SQIVND (reference sequence). The CDR3 spells CASSKTIDEKLFF. The CDR3 nucleotides read TGTGCCAGTAGTAAAACCATTGATGAAAAACTGTTTTTT.

The chain couples TRBV6-5 to TRBJ2-7; the match to TRBD1 covers 9 bases. The CDR3 extends over 13 amino acids. The germline gives CDR1 MNHEY, CDR2 SVGAGI. J was trimmed by 7 bases and V by 5 bases; bases with no gene match: 6. CDR3 DNA: TGTGCCAGCAGTCCGGGACAGGGTTTTGAGCAGTACTTC. Its protein is CASSPGQGFEQYF.

The chain uses TRBV2 and TRBJ2-7; 7 bases are shared with TRBD1. Germline V gene sequence: CDR1 SNHLY, CDR2 FYNNEI. The CDR3 contains 11 residues. The V segment lost 6 bases and the J segment 9 bases; nucleotides outside the gene matches: 5. The CDR3: CASSGQALQYF. The CDR3, as DNA: TGTGCCAGCAGCGGACAGGCGCTGCAGTACTTC.

J is TRBJ1-2 and V is TRBV23-1, with 7 bases fitting TRBD1. TRBV23-1 is annotated as an ORF whose role is uncertain. The length of the CDR3 is 15 residues. V shed 1 base and J 8 bases; nucleotides not matched to a gene: 10. The CDR3 protein is CASSQYPDRVGGYTF. Here the CDR3 DNA reads TGCGCCAGCAGTCAATACCCCGACAGGGTTGGCGGCTACACCTTC.

The chain recombines TRBV29-1 with TRBJ1-1; D not certain. Germline loops: CDR1 SQVTM, CDR2 ANQGSEA. The V end lost 7 bases, the J end lost 4 bases, and 13 bases lay between the germline ends. The CDR3 totals 12 residues. In DNA form, the CDR3 reads TGCAGCGGTCGCGGCCTCTCCACTGAAGCTTTCTTT. It specifies CSGRGLSTEAFF.